This T cell receptor (beta chain) was obtained from a study of human T cells and chemical hapten exposure. Study-wide points: TCRs exceeding a frequency of 1 in 1000 stayed unchanged under DPC sensitization.

The library tagged each cDNA molecule with unique molecular identifiers. TCRdb re-derived calls from the RACE reads in MiXCR, one entry per CDR3 protein. The table has tens of thousands of distinct CDR3 sequences, less than 6% seen once; the top ten hold around 13%. Sample time point: healthy volunteer bleed at 6 weeks. Blood, whole and unfractionated, served as the source for total RNA extraction. There are 15 residues in the CDR3. Germline CDR1 reads SGDLS; CDR2 reads YYNGEE. Trimming removed 3 bases from V and 8 bases from J; junction bases left unmatched: 6. This clonotype has ten or more counts. Its antigen remains unknown.

The chain joins TRBV9 to TRBJ1-6; 9 bases are shared with TRBD1. The sequenced sample was whole blood. The receptor comes from a human donor in good health. Some clones in this sample may be carry-over from other donors' samples. The DNA for the CDR3 is TGTGCCAGCAGCGCTAAGGGACAGGGTGATTCACCCCTCCACTTT. Translation gives CASSAKGQGDSPLHF.